These 18 T cell receptor beta chains were sequenced from one sample in a study of patients and donors after allogeneic stem cell transplantation. TCRdb reanalysed the RT-PCR reads using MiXCR and keeps one entry per CDR3 protein. Found here are some 200,000 distinct CDR3 sequences, roughly two fifths of them singletons; the top ten hold approximately 30%. Input material: blood, either unsorted or a sorted T cell fraction (not recorded which). These receptors came from a human donor who was either an allogeneic HSCT recipient or a stem cell or donor lymphocyte infusion donor (not recorded which). It is not recorded whose cells these are; they may come from a transplant donor.

This clonotype appeared a few times. The chain carries TRBV29-1 and TRBJ2-7; D remains unclear. The length of the CDR3 is 19 residues. The ends were cut back, 0 bases at V and 3 bases at J, with 27 bases in the middle. Per germline, CDR1 SQVTM and CDR2 ANQGSEA. This chain's CDR3 is CSVEDQPHPVIAGCYEQYF. The CDR3 nucleotides read TGCAGCGTTGAAGACCAACCCCATCCAGTAATCGCAGGCTGCTACGAGCAGTACTTC.

The chain links TRBV7-9 to TRBJ2-4, with 11 positions matching TRBD1. The V gene's germline CDR1 is SEHNR and CDR2 FQNEAQ (reference sequence). The V segment lost 5 bases and the J segment 0 bases; nucleotides outside the gene matches: 18. The CDR3 totals 21 residues. CDR3 amino acids: CASSKRTGGPRVRLAKNIQYF. As DNA, the CDR3 is TGTGCCAGCAGCAAGAGGACAGGGGGCCCCCGGGTCCGGTTAGCCAAAAACATTCAGTACTTC. The whole variable domain, filled in from reference TRBV7-9 and TRBJ2-4, reads DTGVSQNPRHKITKRGQNVTFRCDPISEHNRLYWYRQTLGQGPEFLTYFQNEAQLEKSRLLSDRFSAERPKGSFSTLEIQRTEQGDSAMYLCASSKRTGGPRVRLAKNIQYFGAGTRLSVL.

This clonotype was found a few times. This chain joins TRBV7-6 and TRBJ1-1; the D is unclear. Germline assignment: CDR1 SGHVS and CDR2 FNYEAQ. The CDR3 spans 11 residues. Trimming shortened V by 1 base and J by 10 bases, and 7 bases separated the two germline ends. The CDR3 bases are TGTGCCAGCAGCTTAGGTGGATCAGCTTTCTTT. This codes for CASSLGGSAFF.

The chain couples TRBV7-9 to TRBJ1-1; D uncertain. Trimming removed 0 bases at V and 10 bases at J, with 9 bases between. The germline gives CDR1 SEHNR, CDR2 FQNEAQ (reference sequence). The CDR3 loop spans 12 amino acids. Written as DNA, the CDR3 is TGTGCCAGCAGCTTAGCGCCCGTACGAGCTTTCTTT. Translated, it gives CASSLAPVRAFF.

The chain recombines TRBV20-1 with TRBJ2-1; 14 bases map to TRBD2. CDR1 DFQATT and CDR2 SNEGSKA come from the germline V gene (reference sequence). With 7 bases clipped from V and 0 bases from J, the junction kept 8 bases outside the gene matches. CDR3 size: 17 residues. For the CDR3, the DNA is TGCAGTGTTCCGACTAGCGGGAGGGATAGCTCCTACAATGAGCAGTTCTTC. Protein sequence: CSVPTSGRDSSYNEQFF.

This clonotype was observed a handful of times. This chain links TRBV29-1 with TRBJ1-1; TRBD1 might be the D (5 bases). This CDR3 contains 14 residues. With 3 bases removed from V and 6 bases from J, the gap between germline ends came to 17 bases. CDR1 is SQVTM, CDR2 ANQGSEA, per germline. Here the CDR3 reads CSVDLGRVVSEAFF. CDR3 nucleotide sequence: TGCAGCGTTGACCTAGGCAGGGTGGTTTCTGAAGCTTTCTTT.

J is TRBJ2-7 and V is TRBV28; D possibly corresponds to TRBD1 (5 bases). CDR3 size: 14 residues. Germline V gene sequence: CDR1 MDHEN, CDR2 SYDVKM. Trimming left V 5 bases short and J 1 base short, with 12 bases between. The DNA of the CDR3 is TGTGCCAGCAGTCGCGACAGCCCGTCCTACGAGCAGTACTTC. Its protein is CASSRDSPSYEQYF.

The rearrangement links TRBV25-1 to TRBJ1-1, with D uncertain. CDR1 is MGHDK and CDR2 is SYGVNS in the germline V gene. This CDR3 comprises 14 residues. V shed 8 bases and J shed 0 bases, with 13 bases lying between them. The CDR3, as DNA: TGTGCCAGCGGTCAGGCAGACATGAACACTGAAGCTTTCTTT. It codes for CASGQADMNTEAFF.

The chain is built from TRBV18 and TRBJ2-1; D might be TRBD2 (6 bases). Germline V CDR1 and CDR2: KGHSH, LQKENI. The CDR3 has 13 amino acids. V was pared by 5 bases and J by 8 bases, with 13 bases between. CDR3 in DNA: TGTGCCAGCTCAGCACGGAGGGAGGATGAGCAGTTCTTC. It yields the protein CASSARREDEQFF.

The CDR3, as DNA: TGTGCCATCAGTGCGGGGGTGGGCACAGATACGCAGTATTTT. Translating it yields CAISAGVGTDTQYF. J is TRBJ2-3 and V is TRBV10-3; D is possibly TRBD2 (6 bases). The V end was cut by 4 bases, the J end by 1 base, with 9 bases between. CDR3 length: 14 amino acids. Germline loops: CDR1 ENHRY, CDR2 SYGVKD.

This clonotype was picked up a small number of times. The rearrangement uses TRBV4-3 and TRBJ2-7; D remains unclear. With 0 bases removed from V and 3 bases from J, the gap between germline ends came to 15 bases. This CDR3 is 16 amino acids long. Germline CDR1 LGHNA, CDR2 YSLEER. Written as DNA, the CDR3 is TGCGCCAGCAGCCAAGATATAATCGAAACTTACTACGAGCAGTACTTC. This encodes CASSQDIIETYYEQYF.

This clonotype was seen a handful of times. The rearrangement links TRBV12-3 or TRBV12-4 to TRBJ1-1; D is unclear. This CDR3 has 16 residues. The ends were cut back, 5 bases at V and 0 bases at J, with 16 bases in the middle. The CDR3 coding sequence is TGTGCCAGCAGTATAGGGTTGGAGGTCCTGAACACTGAAGCTTTCTTT. The encoded protein is CASSIGLEVLNTEAFF.

This sequence joins TRBV27 and TRBJ1-1, with D hard to call. Germline values: CDR1 MNHEY, CDR2 SMNVEV (reference sequence). The germline V and J ends were trimmed by 2 bases and 1 base, with 14 bases remaining between them. CDR3 length: 16 amino acids. CDR3 loop: CASSLIESRANTEAFF. DNA for the CDR3: TGTGCCAGCAGTTTAATCGAAAGCCGGGCGAACACTGAAGCTTTCTTT.

The sample holds a few counts of this clonotype. V is TRBV5-1 and J is TRBJ2-7; 14 bases map to TRBD2. The V gene's germline CDR1 is SGHRS and CDR2 YFSETQ. The CDR3 has 15 residues. V dropped 3 bases and J dropped 2; count of bases not matched to a gene: 1. CDR3 DNA: TGCGCCAGCAGCTGGGGACTAGCGGGAGCCTACGAGCAGTACTTC. It specifies CASSWGLAGAYEQYF.

The V gene is TRBV4-2, the J gene TRBJ1-3; D unresolved. V dropped 4 bases and J dropped 4 bases, with 11 bases sitting between them. The CDR3 contains 14 residues. CDR1 and CDR2 from the germline V gene are LGHNA and YNFKEQ. The CDR3 DNA is TGTGCCAGCAGCCCCTACCCGGAGGGAAACACCATATATTTT. This encodes CASSPYPEGNTIYF.

Here the CDR3 reads CASSLVPAEQFF. The CDR3, as DNA: TGTGCCAGCAGCTTAGTCCCAGCTGAGCAGTTCTTC. The chain links TRBV11-1 to TRBJ2-1; D not resolved. The V end lost 1 base, the J end lost 9 bases, and 7 bases lay between the germline ends. CDR1 and CDR2 from the germline V gene are SGHAT and FQDESV (reference sequence). The CDR3 sequence is 12 residues long.

The J gene is TRBJ1-2, the V gene TRBV20-1, with D maybe TRBD1 (6 bases). Trimming took 4 bases from V and 6 from J, leaving 18 bases between them. This CDR3 region has 14 residues. The germline gives CDR1 DFQATT, CDR2 SNEGSKA (reference sequence). Here the CDR3 DNA reads TGCAGTGCTAAATCAGACAGGTTACGGGATGGCTACACCTTC. Its protein product is CSAKSDRLRDGYTF.

This clonotype was counted between two and nine times. This chain links TRBV7-9 with TRBJ2-1, with D maybe TRBD2 (5 bases). CDR1 SEHNR and CDR2 FQNEAQ come from the germline V gene (reference sequence). The V end lost 3 bases, the J end lost 0 bases, and 12 bases lay between the germline ends. CDR3 length: 16 residues. The CDR3 spells CASSFIIGSSYNEQFF. CDR3 in DNA: TGTGCCAGCAGCTTTATAATTGGGAGCTCCTACAATGAGCAGTTCTTC.